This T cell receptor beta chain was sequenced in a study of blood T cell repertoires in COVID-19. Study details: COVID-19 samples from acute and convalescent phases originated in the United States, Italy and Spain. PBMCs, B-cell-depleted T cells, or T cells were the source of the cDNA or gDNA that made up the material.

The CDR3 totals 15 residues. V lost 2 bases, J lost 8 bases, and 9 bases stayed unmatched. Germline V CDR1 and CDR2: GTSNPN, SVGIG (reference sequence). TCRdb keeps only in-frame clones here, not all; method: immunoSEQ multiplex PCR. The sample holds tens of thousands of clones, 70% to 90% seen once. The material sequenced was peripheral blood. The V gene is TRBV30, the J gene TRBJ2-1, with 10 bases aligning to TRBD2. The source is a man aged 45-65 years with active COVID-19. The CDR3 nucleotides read TGTGCCTGGAGTCTGTCTAGCGGGAGAGTTGATGAGCAGTTCTTC. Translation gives CAWSLSSGRVDEQFF.